Sequencing of this T cell receptor (beta chain) was carried out in a study of T-cell reconstitution after alpha-beta-depleted transplantation in children. A word on this clonotype: Its antigen remains unidentified.

Researchers prepared the TCRbeta library using unique molecular identifiers, the study reports. MiXCR, applied by TCRdb to the PCR reads, yields one record per CDR3 protein. The data show around 670,000 distinct CDR3 sequences, approximately 14% seen once. This CDR3 has 17 residues. The study, taken as a whole, reports: High day-60 TCRbeta diversity in some patients came from surviving recipient T cells and thymic progenitors.

The sample here was PBMCs, taken before TCRalphabeta/CD19-depleted stem cell transplant. V gene TRBV21-1 combines with J gene TRBJ2-5; the table's TRBD1 call for D was not verified on the DNA. TRBV21-1 is a recognized pseudogene. This receptor was identified in a girl aged 2-10 years with congenital amegakaryocytic thrombocytopenia, due to receive a stem cell transplant. Written as DNA, the CDR3 is TGTGCCAGCAGCTCCCGGCGGAGGGGGCCGTTTCAAGAGACCCAGTACTTC. This sequence encodes CASSSRRRGPFQETQYF.